These T cell receptor beta chains were read from a single sample in a study of neurological immune-mediated disorders. TCRdb called the 5' RACE reads again in MiXCR, with one record for every CDR3 protein. The sample carries about 80,000 distinct CDR3 sequences, 5% to 6% recorded once. The sample taken for sequencing was PBMCs. The receptors come from a woman in her sixties or seventies with multiple sclerosis. Both conserved end residues are part of each CDR3. The D gene is left open where the match is weak. Expanded clones get a size class; other rows say once, few or many, or leave the size out.

cdr3_aa | cdr3_nt | clone_size | cdr3_length | d_call | j_call | v_call
CASSQSGTGVQETQYF | TGCGCCAGCAGCCAATCCGGGACAGGGGTTCAGGAGACCCAGTACTTC | many | 16 | TRBD1 | TRBJ2-5 | TRBV4-1
CASSLLAGAESYNEQFF | TGCGCCAGCAGCTTACTAGCGGGGGCCGAATCCTACAATGAGCAGTTCTTC | NA | 17 | TRBD2 | TRBJ2-1 | TRBV5-1
CASSPTLAKNIQYF | TGTGCCAGCAGCCCGACGTTAGCCAAAAACATTCAGTACTTC | many | 14 | NA | TRBJ2-4 | TRBV7-9
CASSLHPTPGQGGYEQYF | TGTGCCAGCAGCCTACATCCAACACCGGGACAGGGAGGGTACGAGCAGTACTTC | NA | 18 | TRBD1 | TRBJ2-7 | TRBV7-6
CSARGKSRNEQFF | TGCAGTGCTAGAGGGAAAAGTCGAAATGAGCAGTTCTTC | many | 13 | NA | TRBJ2-1 | TRBV20-1
CASSYDINSPLHF | TGTGCCAGCAGTTACGACATAAATTCACCCCTCCACTTT | many | 13 | NA | TRBJ1-6 | TRBV6-6
CASNGGGNTIYF | TGTGCCAGTAATGGGGGTGGAAACACCATATATTTT | many | 12 | NA | TRBJ1-3 | TRBV6-6
CASSLAPAGGTEAFF | TGCGCCAGCAGCTTGGCGCCAGCGGGAGGGACTGAAGCTTTCTTT | many | 15 | NA | TRBJ1-1 | TRBV5-1
CAIGAGTLEDEQYF | TGTGCCATCGGCGCCGGGACCCTAGAAGACGAGCAGTACTTC | many | 14 | NA | TRBJ2-7 | TRBV10-3
CASSQGTDYYGYTF | TGTGCCAGCAGCCAAGGGACAGACTACTATGGCTACACCTTC | many | 14 | TRBD1 | TRBJ1-2 | TRBV5-5
CASSFIQTLYSNQPQHF | TGCGCCAGCAGCTTTATCCAGACTCTATATAGCAATCAGCCCCAGCATTTT | many | 17 | NA | TRBJ1-5 | TRBV5-1
CSAKSGTGSYEQYF | TGCAGCGCCAAAAGCGGGACAGGATCCTACGAGCAGTACTTC | many | 14 | NA | TRBJ2-7 | TRBV29-1
CASSWGTGITDTQYF | TGCGCCAGCAGCTGGGGGACAGGGATCACAGATACGCAGTATTTT | few | 15 | TRBD1 | TRBJ2-3 | TRBV5-1
CASTQDGTANEKLFF | TGCGCCAGCACCCAAGACGGGACAGCTAATGAAAAACTGTTTTTT | NA | 15 | TRBD1 | TRBJ1-4 | TRBV5-1
CASSLDGTSDSIQYF | TGTGCCAGCAGCTTAGACGGGACTAGCGACAGCATTCAGTACTTC | many | 15 | TRBD2 | TRBJ2-4 | TRBV7-2
CASSVGDPAPLHF | TGTGCCAGCAGCGTAGGGGACCCAGCACCCCTCCACTTT | many | 13 | NA | TRBJ1-6 | TRBV9
CASSGELGGRSPLHF | TGTGCCAGCAGTGGCGAACTGGGGGGGCGATCACCCCTCCACTTT | many | 15 | NA | TRBJ1-6 | TRBV27
CASSLDGTGQETQYF | TGCGCCAGCAGCTTGGATGGAACAGGACAAGAGACCCAGTACTTC | many | 15 | NA | TRBJ2-5 | TRBV5-1
CASSRKIAGRDSYEQYF | TGCGCCAGCAGCCGCAAGATAGCCGGACGAGACTCCTACGAGCAGTACTTC | many | 17 | NA | TRBJ2-7 | TRBV4-1
CASCTTYYNSPLHF | TGTGCCAGCTGTACAACTTACTATAATTCACCCCTCCACTTT | many | 14 | NA | TRBJ1-6 | TRBV6-5
CSATPGTRYNEQFF | TGCAGTGCTACCCCCGGGACTCGATACAATGAGCAGTTCTTC | many | 14 | NA | TRBJ2-1 | TRBV20-1
CASSVTGSAGGNTIYF | TGCGCCAGCAGCGTTACGGGGTCAGCTGGAGGAAACACCATATATTTT | many | 16 | NA | TRBJ1-3 | TRBV5-1
CASSRQNEETQYF | TGTGCCAGCAGCCGACAGAACGAAGAGACCCAGTACTTC | many | 13 | NA | TRBJ2-5 | TRBV12-3/TRBV12-4
CATSSLSYRMNTEAFF | TGTGCCACCAGCAGCCTAAGCTACAGGATGAACACTGAAGCTTTCTTT | many | 16 | NA | TRBJ1-1 | TRBV15
CASSLQGASGYTF | TGTGCCAGCAGCTTACAGGGGGCGAGTGGCTACACCTTC | many | 13 | TRBD1 | TRBJ1-2 | TRBV7-2
CASSLAGTTHNEQFF | TGTGCCAGCAGCCTCGCCGGGACTACTCACAATGAGCAGTTCTTC | many | 15 | TRBD2 | TRBJ2-1 | TRBV3-1
CASSRGSYEQYF | TGTGCCAGCAGCAGGGGCTCCTACGAGCAGTACTTC | many | 12 | NA | TRBJ2-7 | TRBV12-3/TRBV12-4
CASGLSMDAGELFF | TGTGCTAGTGGTTTGTCGATGGACGCCGGGGAGCTGTTTTTT | many | 14 | NA | TRBJ2-2 | TRBV12-5
CASSFQQDNYGYTF | TGCGCCAGCAGCTTCCAACAGGATAACTATGGCTACACCTTC | many | 14 | NA | TRBJ1-2 | TRBV5-1
CSAIPITRIQYF | TGCAGTGCTATCCCGATTACTCGCATTCAGTACTTC | many | 12 | NA | TRBJ2-4 | TRBV20-1
CASSSTRGNTEAFF | TGTGCCAGCAGTTCTACCCGGGGGAACACTGAAGCTTTCTTT | many | 14 | NA | TRBJ1-1 | TRBV6-5
CSVEAPGEQYF | TGCAGCGTTGAAGCCCCGGGCGAGCAGTACTTC | many | 11 | NA | TRBJ2-7 | TRBV29-1
CASSRTGVLLYNEQFF | TGTGCCAGCAGCCGCACAGGGGTACTCCTCTACAATGAGCAGTTCTTC | few | 16 | TRBD1 | TRBJ2-1 | TRBV14
CASRPGTAYGYTF | TGTGCCAGCAGACCCGGGACGGCGTATGGCTACACCTTC | many | 13 | NA | TRBJ1-2 | TRBV28
CASSLVGTGSTGELFF | TGTGCCAGCAGCTTGGTGGGGACAGGGTCCACCGGGGAGCTGTTTTTT | NA | 16 | TRBD1 | TRBJ2-2 | TRBV5-5
CASSLVVSAGYTF | TGTGCCAGCAGCTTAGTTGTTTCCGCTGGCTACACCTTC | many | 13 | NA | TRBJ1-2 | TRBV11-2
CSVSLHQETQYF | TGCAGCGTCAGCCTCCACCAAGAGACCCAGTACTTC | many | 12 | NA | TRBJ2-5 | TRBV29-1
CASSLVGGRMNTEAFF | TGCGCCAGCAGCTTGGTCGGGGGGAGGATGAACACTGAAGCTTTCTTT | many | 16 | NA | TRBJ1-1 | TRBV5-1
CATSGSILNEQFF | TGTGCCACCAGTGGTTCTATCCTAAATGAGCAGTTCTTC | many | 13 | NA | TRBJ2-1 | TRBV24-1
CASSLNPTGQNTEAFF | TGCGCCAGCAGCTTAAACCCGACAGGGCAGAACACTGAAGCTTTCTTT | many | 16 | TRBD1 | TRBJ1-1 | TRBV5-1
CASSVVPNYGYTF | TGTGCCAGCAGCGTAGTCCCCAACTATGGCTACACCTTC | many | 13 | NA | TRBJ1-2 | TRBV9
CASGGQGFTDTQYF | TGTGCCAGCGGCGGACAGGGCTTCACAGATACGCAGTATTTT | few | 14 | TRBD1 | TRBJ2-3 | TRBV7-2
CSAKTGLLLGNQPQHF | TGCAGTGCTAAAACAGGGTTACTGTTGGGCAATCAGCCCCAGCATTTT | many | 16 | NA | TRBJ1-5 | TRBV20-1
CASSLGGIRAANTGELFF | TGCGCCAGCAGCTTGGGTGGGATCAGGGCCGCGAACACCGGGGAGCTGTTTTTT | many | 18 | NA | TRBJ2-2 | TRBV5-1
CASSQKAIGELFF | TGCGCCAGCAGCCAAAAAGCAATCGGGGAGCTGTTTTTT | many | 13 | NA | TRBJ2-2 | TRBV5-1
CASSSGARRDTGELFF | TGTGCCAGCAGCTCCGGAGCCCGGCGGGACACCGGGGAGCTGTTTTTT | many | 16 | NA | TRBJ2-2 | TRBV11-2
CASSLDVLPNQPQHF | TGCGCCAGCAGCTTGGATGTGTTGCCGAATCAGCCCCAGCATTTT | many | 15 | NA | TRBJ1-5 | TRBV5-1
CSVGARDQPQHF | TGCAGCGTTGGGGCGCGAGATCAGCCCCAGCATTTT | many | 12 | NA | TRBJ1-5 | TRBV29-1
CASSLSGRVSTDTQYF | TGTGCCAGCAGTTTAAGTGGCAGGGTTTCGACAGATACGCAGTATTTT | many | 16 | NA | TRBJ2-3 | TRBV27
CASSFGGLADTQYF | TGCGCCAGCAGCTTCGGGGGCTTGGCAGATACGCAGTATTTT | many | 14 | NA | TRBJ2-3 | TRBV5-1
CVSGTGATEAFF | TGCGTATCCGGGACAGGGGCAACTGAAGCTTTCTTT | few | 12 | TRBD1 | TRBJ1-1 | TRBV29-1
CASSIYRVSGELFF | TGTGCCAGTAGTATCTACAGGGTCAGCGGGGAGCTGTTTTTT | many | 14 | NA | TRBJ2-2 | TRBV19